Listed here are 30 T cell receptor beta chains from one sample, sequenced in a study of blood T cell repertoires in COVID-19. Only in-frame clones appear in the TCRdb table, and some are missing; sequencing was by immunoSEQ multiplex PCR. The sample has roughly 320,000 clones; over 90% are singletons. The sample was PBMCs or T cells enriched from blood (not recorded which). The receptors stem from a young woman who had been exposed to COVID-19.

The chain uses TRBV6-5 and TRBJ1-1; D is possibly TRBD1 (6 bases). Germline-derived CDR1 and CDR2 are MNHEY and SVGAGI. Trimming took off 2 bases at V and 0 bases at J, with 13 bases between the two ends. CDR3 length: 16 amino acids. CDR3 in amino acids: CASSYTRQVMNTEAFF. The CDR3 DNA is TGTGCCAGCAGTTACACAAGACAGGTTATGAACACTGAAGCTTTCTTT.

J is TRBJ2-5 and V is TRBV6-6, with 13 nucleotides matching TRBD2. Per the germline V gene, CDR1 is MNHNY and CDR2 is SVGAGI (reference sequence). This CDR3 comprises 16 residues. After removal of 4 bases from V and 5 bases from J, the junction contained 7 bases not matched to a gene. The CDR3 region is CASSFRLAGGKETQYF. Here the CDR3 DNA reads TGTGCCAGCAGTTTCCGACTAGCGGGGGGAAAGGAGACCCAGTACTTC.

The V and J genes are TRBV6-2 or TRBV6-3 and TRBJ2-7, with D possibly being TRBD1 (5 bases). From germline, CDR1 is MNHEY and CDR2 SVGEGT. The V gene lost 2 bases and the J gene lost 1 base, with 9 bases spanning the gap. This CDR3 region has 14 residues. The CDR3 nucleotides read TGTGCCAGCAGTTACCGCACAGGATCCTACGAGCAGTACTTC. Its protein is CASSYRTGSYEQYF.

The V and J genes are TRBV4-3 and TRBJ2-7; the D gene is possibly TRBD1 (5 bases). The germline V and J ends were trimmed by 1 base and 6 bases, with 16 bases remaining between them. Germline V lookup: CDR1 LGHNA, CDR2 YSLEER. This CDR3 has 15 residues. For the CDR3, the DNA is TGCGCCAGCAGCCAAGGGCAGGGTCGTTCTGTCGAGCAGTACTTC. Its translation is CASSQGQGRSVEQYF.

The chain employs TRBV5-1 and TRBJ2-1; 7 bases are a match to TRBD2. The CDR3 runs to 14 residues. Germline V gives CDR1 SGHRS, CDR2 YFSETQ. Unmatched junction bases numbered 11, after V lost 6 bases and J lost 8 bases. The CDR3: CASTLVGLFDEQFF. CDR3 DNA: TGCGCCAGCACCCTGGTGGGACTATTCGATGAGCAGTTCTTC.

The chain joins TRBV4-3 to TRBJ1-1; D not certain. This CDR3 contains 16 residues. V lost 0 bases, J lost 1 base, and 12 bases lay in between. Per germline, CDR1 LGHNA and CDR2 YSLEER. DNA for the CDR3: TGCGCCAGCAGCCAAGACTTTCTACAGAAGAACACTGAAGCTTTCTTT. This translates into CASSQDFLQKNTEAFF.

This chain joins TRBV4-2 and TRBJ1-3, with a possible D match to TRBD1 (6 bases). Germline CDR1 and CDR2: LGHNA and YNFKEQ. This CDR3 has 17 residues. The V end lost 0 bases, the J end lost 0 bases, and 12 bases lay between the germline ends. Here the CDR3 reads CASSQDWGHSSGNTIYF. In DNA form, the CDR3 reads TGTGCCAGCAGCCAAGATTGGGGACATTCCTCTGGAAACACCATATATTTT.

This clone came up once. The chain combines TRBV28 with TRBJ1-6; 10 nucleotides match TRBD1. The CDR3 spans 14 residues. The trim removed 7 bases at V and 10 bases at J, leaving 7 bases unmatched. The germline CDR1 and CDR2 sequences are MDHEN and SYDVKM. The CDR3 sequence: CASTPGQGLSPLHF. The CDR3 nucleotides read TGTGCCAGCACCCCGGGACAGGGGCTCTCACCCCTCCACTTT.

The J gene is TRBJ1-2, the V gene TRBV29-1, with 8 bases aligning to TRBD1. CDR1 is SQVTM and CDR2 is ANQGSEA in the germline V gene. The V gene end was trimmed by 2 bases and the J gene end by 7 bases; junction bases not matched to a gene: 3. The CDR3 has 12 amino acids. The chain's CDR3 is CSVEQGAFGYTF. Written as DNA, the CDR3 is TGCAGCGTTGAACAGGGGGCGTTTGGCTACACCTTC. Filled out from reference TRBV29-1 and TRBJ1-2, the complete variable domain reads SAVISQKPSRDICQRGTSLTIQCQVDSQVTMMFWYRQQPGQSLTLIATANQGSEATYESGFVIDKFPISRPNLTFSTLTVSNMSPEDSSIYLCSVEQGAFGYTFGSGTRLTVV.

V and J are TRBV7-2 and TRBJ2-7; a weak D match, TRBD2 (6 bases). The CDR3 is 15 residues long. The germline V gene encodes CDR1 SGHTA and CDR2 FQGNSA. V lost 2 bases to trimming and J lost 6 bases, with 17 bases between them. The CDR3 protein is CASSLSPDGGGEQYF. CDR3 coding DNA: TGTGCCAGCAGCTTATCTCCGGACGGGGGTGGCGAGCAGTACTTC.

The chain uses TRBV5-4 and TRBJ2-3, with D perhaps TRBD2 (6 bases). The CDR3 is 15 residues long. CDR1 is SGHNT and CDR2 is YYREEE in the germline V gene (reference sequence). Trimming removed 0 bases from V and 1 base from J, with 9 bases in between. CDR3 sequence (DNA): TGTGCCAGCAGCTTGGTCGGCGGGGGCACAGATACGCAGTATTTT. As protein: CASSLVGGGTDTQYF.

The chain uses TRBV7-9 and TRBJ2-1; 11 bases align to TRBD2. V shed 5 bases and J 6 bases; nucleotides not matched to a gene: 15. The CDR3 spans 18 residues. Per germline, CDR1 SEHNR and CDR2 FQNEAQ (reference sequence). Here the CDR3 DNA reads TGTGCCAGCAGCCTACCCCATCGACTAGCGGGGTTAAGCAATGAGCAGTTCTTC. Translation: CASSLPHRLAGLSNEQFF.

The chain carries TRBV2 and TRBJ1-2, with 8 bases aligning to TRBD1. The CDR3 has 16 residues. The germline V gene encodes CDR1 SNHLY and CDR2 FYNNEI. V shed 4 bases and J 7 bases; nucleotides not matched to a gene: 14. The CDR3: CASSVPQGQGPSGYTF. Here the CDR3 DNA reads TGTGCCAGCAGTGTCCCTCAAGGACAGGGCCCGAGTGGCTACACCTTC.

Of note for this clone: Other DNA variants within this sample encode the same CDR3. The gene calls are TRBV27 and TRBJ1-2; 9 bases are shared with TRBD1. The CDR3 totals 13 residues. Germline lookup yields CDR1 MNHEY and CDR2 SMNVEV (reference sequence). With 5 bases clipped from V and 5 bases from J, the junction kept 3 bases outside the gene matches. The CDR3 DNA sequence: TGTGCCAGCAGTCTAGGACAGGGGTATGGCTACACCTTC. Its translation: CASSLGQGYGYTF.

This chain joins TRBV9 and TRBJ1-2; 8 bases agree with TRBD1. CDR3 length equals 15 residues. Germline lookup yields CDR1 SGDLS and CDR2 YYNGEE. Losses at the gene ends were 3 bases for V and 4 bases for J; bases not matched to a gene: 8. CDR3 sequence reads: CASSAGQGGGYGYTF. In DNA form, the CDR3 reads TGTGCCAGCAGCGCCGGACAGGGAGGGGGCTATGGCTACACCTTC.

The chain uses TRBV30 and TRBJ1-4, with 7 nucleotides matching TRBD1. The trim removed 6 bases at V and 6 bases at J, leaving 4 bases unmatched. CDR3 size: 12 residues. CDR1 GTSNPN and CDR2 SVGIG come from the germline V gene (reference sequence). CDR3 DNA: TGTGCCTGTCATGGGACAGATGAAAAACTGTTTTTT. Protein product: CACHGTDEKLFF.

In DNA, the CDR3 is TGCAGTGCTAGTTGGGGGCCAGATACGCAGTATTTT. It codes for CSASWGPDTQYF. The chain couples TRBV20-1 to TRBJ2-3; weak D call: TRBD1 (6 bases). The CDR3 loop spans 12 amino acids. V lost 3 bases and J 4 bases, leaving 8 bases between the germline ends. Germline lookup yields CDR1 DFQATT and CDR2 SNEGSKA (reference sequence).

The chain couples TRBV3-1 (or the pseudogene TRBV3-2) to TRBJ2-3; 9 bases map to TRBD2. Germline CDR1 LGHDT, CDR2 YNNKEL (reference sequence). This CDR3 region has 16 residues. The V gene end was trimmed by 1 base and the J gene end by 8 bases; junction bases not matched to a gene: 10. This CDR3 is CASSQGGRRGGSTQYF. The CDR3 coding sequence is TGTGCCAGCAGCCAAGGAGGGCGGCGGGGGGGCAGTACGCAGTATTTT.

The chain has TRBV7-9 and TRBJ1-5, with D hard to call. The V end was cut by 4 bases, the J end by 6 bases, with 22 bases between. The CDR3 is made up of 17 amino acids. Per the germline V gene, CDR1 is SEHNR and CDR2 is FQNEAQ (reference sequence). The CDR3 is CASSSGHPEQAGQPQHF. In DNA form, the CDR3 reads TGTGCCAGCAGCTCAGGTCACCCGGAGCAAGCGGGTCAGCCCCAGCATTTT.

The chain recombines TRBV21-1 with TRBJ1-2. TRBV21-1 constitutes a pseudogene. The CDR3 loop spans 12 amino acids. CDR3 DNA sequence: TGTGCCAGCGGAGAGCCTTCTCGGGGCTACACCTTC. Its protein product is CASGEPSRGYTF.

The chain joins TRBV7-9 to TRBJ1-2; 9 bases agree with TRBD1. The CDR3 spans 18 residues. CDR1 is SEHNR, CDR2 FQNEAQ, per germline (reference sequence). Trimming at V came to 4 bases and at J to 9 bases, leaving 21 bases not matched to a gene. The CDR3 loop is CASSSSTGQGSTMHRYTF. CDR3 nucleotides: TGTGCCAGCAGCTCGTCAACCGGACAGGGGTCGACCATGCATCGCTACACCTTC.

The gene calls are TRBV6-5 and TRBJ1-6; D unclear. This CDR3 comprises 14 residues. Germline assignment: CDR1 MNHEY and CDR2 SVGAGI. The germline V and J ends were trimmed by 0 bases and 10 bases, with 10 bases remaining between them. The CDR3 coding sequence is TGTGCCAGCAGTTACTCGCGGGGTAACTCACCCCTCCACTTT. It specifies CASSYSRGNSPLHF.

This chain joins TRBV11-1 and TRBJ2-5, with D perhaps matching TRBD2 (5 bases). CDR3 length: 15 residues. Germline values: CDR1 SGHAT, CDR2 FQDESV (reference sequence). V gave up 5 bases and J gave up 5 bases, with 18 bases separating them. The CDR3 sequence: CASSHPGIVGETQYF. CDR3 bases: TGTGCCAGCAGCCACCCGGGGATTGTCGGGGAGACCCAGTACTTC.

A single count supports this clone. The chain combines TRBV15 with TRBJ2-6, with D uncertain. The CDR3 totals 16 residues. V shed 0 bases and J shed 2 bases, with 8 bases lying between them. Germline V CDR1 and CDR2: LNHNV, YYDKDF (reference sequence). This chain's CDR3 is CATSREAEPGANVLTF. CDR3 in DNA: TGTGCCACCAGCAGAGAAGCTGAGCCTGGGGCCAACGTCCTGACTTTC.

This clone was seen only once. This sequence joins TRBV4-1 and TRBJ2-7; D gene unclear. V lost 2 bases and J lost 3, with 11 bases in between. The CDR3 length is 14 residues. In germline, CDR1 is MGHRA, CDR2 YSYEKL. CDR3 loop: CASSQLTSGYEQYF. The CDR3 bases are TGCGCCAGCAGCCAACTTACCTCAGGCTACGAGCAGTACTTC.

On this clone itself: The same CDR3 also results from other DNA sequences found in this sample. The gene calls are TRBV5-1 and TRBJ2-2, with 7 nucleotides matching TRBD1. The germline V gene has CDR1 SGHRS and CDR2 YFSETQ. With V trimmed by 5 bases and J by 2 bases, 3 bases remained unmatched. The CDR3 totals 14 residues. The CDR3, as DNA: TGCGCCAGCAGAGGGACAGCCAACACCGGGGAGCTGTTTTTT. Translated, it gives CASRGTANTGELFF.

The chain links TRBV5-6 to TRBJ1-2, with D possibly being TRBD1 (6 bases). V lost 4 bases and J lost 8, with 18 bases in between. The CDR3 loop spans 14 amino acids. Germline CDR1 reads SGHDT; CDR2 reads YYEEEE. The CDR3 nucleotides are TGTGCCAGCAGCCCTGGGGGCCATTTGGCGGGCTACACCTTC. This encodes CASSPGGHLAGYTF.

V and J are TRBV15 and TRBJ2-6; no definite D call. Deletions cut 8 bases from V and 1 base from J, with 6 bases between. Germline CDR1 LNHNV, CDR2 YYDKDF (reference sequence). CDR3 size: 13 residues. The CDR3 DNA follows: TGTGCCACCCGGAGATCTGGGGCCAACGTCCTGACTTTC. Translation gives CATRRSGANVLTF.

This chain uses TRBV14 with TRBJ2-7; 7 bases are a match to TRBD1. The CDR3 sequence is 15 residues long. Germline V CDR1 and CDR2: SGHDN, FVKESK. J lost 2 bases, V lost 4 bases, and 8 bases had no gene match. CDR3 sequence reads: CASSPGQDPPYEQYF. The CDR3 DNA follows: TGTGCCAGCAGCCCCGGACAGGATCCTCCCTACGAGCAGTACTTC.

The rearrangement uses TRBV9 and TRBJ1-2; D remains unclear. This CDR3 region has 15 residues. Looked up from germline, CDR1 is SGDLS and CDR2 is YYNGEE. Between the trimmed V and J ends, which lost 0 bases and 0 bases, there was a span of 9 bases. The CDR3 loop is CASSVAPGANYGYTF. CDR3 bases: TGTGCCAGCAGCGTAGCTCCCGGTGCTAACTATGGCTACACCTTC.